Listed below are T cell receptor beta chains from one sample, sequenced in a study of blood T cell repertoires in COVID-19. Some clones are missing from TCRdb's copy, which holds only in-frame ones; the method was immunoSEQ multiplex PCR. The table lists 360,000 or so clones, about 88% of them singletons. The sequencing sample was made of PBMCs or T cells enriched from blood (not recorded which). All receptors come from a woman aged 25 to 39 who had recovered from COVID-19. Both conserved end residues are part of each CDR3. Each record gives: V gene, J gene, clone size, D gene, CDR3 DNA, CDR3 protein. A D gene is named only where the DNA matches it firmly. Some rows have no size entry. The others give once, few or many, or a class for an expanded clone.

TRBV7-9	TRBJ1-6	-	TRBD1	TGTGCCAGCAGCGGCTTGAGAGGGGGCGCGTTAGGCCTCCACTTT	CASSGLRGGALGLHF
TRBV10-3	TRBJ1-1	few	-	TGTGCCATCCTGGGGGGGGCAGGGACTGAAGCTTTCTTT	CAILGGAGTEAFF
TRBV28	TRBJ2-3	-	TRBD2	TGTGCCAGCAGTTCCTCCGGGACTAGCGGGAGTTTCACAGATACGCAGTATTTT	CASSSSGTSGSFTDTQYF
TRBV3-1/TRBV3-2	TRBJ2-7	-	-	TGTGCCAGCAGCCAAGGTCCTAGCGCCTCCTACGAGCAGTACTTC	CASSQGPSASYEQYF
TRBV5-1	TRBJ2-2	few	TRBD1	TGCGCCAGCAGCCACTCCGGGACAGGGTGGTCTAGAAGCGCGAACACCGGGGAGCTGTTTTTT	CASSHSGTGWSRSANTGELFF
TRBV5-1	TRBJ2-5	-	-	TGCGCCAGCAGCTTGACAGGGCCTCAAGAGACCCAGTACTTC	CASSLTGPQETQYF
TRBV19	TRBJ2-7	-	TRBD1	TGTGCCAGTAGTTACCGGGACAGGAGTTCCTACGAGCAGTACTTC	CASSYRDRSSYEQYF
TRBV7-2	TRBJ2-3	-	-	TGTGCCAGTCGGAGGGCCCTCGAAGATACGCAGTATTTT	CASRRALEDTQYF
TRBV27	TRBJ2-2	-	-	TGTGCCAGCAGTCTCGGGGGTCCCACCGGGGAGCTGTTTTTT	CASSLGGPTGELFF
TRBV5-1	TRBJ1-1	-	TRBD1	TGCGCCAGCAGCTTGAATACAGGGGGCTCTGAAGCTTTCTTT	CASSLNTGGSEAFF
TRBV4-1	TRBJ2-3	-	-	TGCGCCAGCAGCCAACAATGGGGGCCAGATACGCAGTATTTT	CASSQQWGPDTQYF
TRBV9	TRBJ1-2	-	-	TGTGCCAGCAGCGTCACAGGGTCTCCATCTGGGGGCTACACCTTC	CASSVTGSPSGGYTF
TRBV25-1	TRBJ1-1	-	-	TGTGCCAGCAGTGCAGGGCGAAACACTGAAGCTTTCTTT	CASSAGRNTEAFF
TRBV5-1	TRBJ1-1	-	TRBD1	TGCGCCAGCAGCAAGGGGACCCGGGACAGCACTGAAGCTTTCTTT	CASSKGTRDSTEAFF
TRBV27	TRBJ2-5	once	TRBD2	TGTGCCAGCAGTTTGGCTAGCGGGGGGGTTCGAGAGACCCAGTACTTC	CASSLASGGVRETQYF
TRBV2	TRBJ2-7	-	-	TGTGCCAGCAGTGCAGAACCCCGGGGCGAGCAGTACTTC	CASSAEPRGEQYF
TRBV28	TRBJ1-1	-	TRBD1	TGTGCCAGCAAATTGGACAGGGGCCCAAACACTGAAGCTTTCTTT	CASKLDRGPNTEAFF
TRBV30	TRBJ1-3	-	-	TGTGCCTGGAGTCTCAACGAGGGAAACACCATATATTTT	CAWSLNEGNTIYF
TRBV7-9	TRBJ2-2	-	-	TGTGCCAGCAGCTCCGGGACACAGAACACCGGGGAGCTGTTTTTT	CASSSGTQNTGELFF
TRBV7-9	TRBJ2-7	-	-	TGTGCCAGCACCTCCTCCACCGGACGTCGCGGAGGAGAGCAGTACTTC	CASTSSTGRRGGEQYF
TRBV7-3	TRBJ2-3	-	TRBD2	TGTGCCAGCAGCTTAGGCGGGGGGTTTACAGATACGCAGTATTTT	CASSLGGGFTDTQYF
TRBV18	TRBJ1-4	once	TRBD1	TGTGCCAGCTCACCACGGACAGGGTTTGATGAAAAACTGTTTTTT	CASSPRTGFDEKLFF
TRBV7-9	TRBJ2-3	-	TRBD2	TGTGCCAGCAGCCCCGGTCCGGGACTAGCGGGGGGGCGAGATACGCAGTATTTT	CASSPGPGLAGGRDTQYF
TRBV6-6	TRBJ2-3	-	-	TGTGCCAGCAGTTCGGAGGGCCAGGGCACAGATACGCAGTATTTT	CASSSEGQGTDTQYF
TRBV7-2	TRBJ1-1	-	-	TGTGCCAGCAGCTTATCGGGACACCTTGAAGCTTTCTTT	CASSLSGHLEAFF
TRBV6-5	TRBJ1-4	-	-	TGTGCCAGCAGACGACCGGGGAGTGAAAATGAAAAACTGTTTTTT	CASRRPGSENEKLFF
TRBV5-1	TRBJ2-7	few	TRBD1	TGCGCCAGCAGCTTGGCCGGGACAGGGGTTGACGAGCAGTACTTC	CASSLAGTGVDEQYF
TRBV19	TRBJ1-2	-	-	TGTGCCAGTAGTATATACCCAGGTCCAGCTTACTATGGCTACACCTTC	CASSIYPGPAYYGYTF
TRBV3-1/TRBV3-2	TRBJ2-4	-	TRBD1	TGTGCCAGCAGCCCAACCACAGGGGCGAACATTCAGTACTTC	CASSPTTGANIQYF
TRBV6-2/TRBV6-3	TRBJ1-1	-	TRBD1	TGTGCCAGCACCCCACAGGGGGCCGGGACTGAAGCTTTCTTT	CASTPQGAGTEAFF
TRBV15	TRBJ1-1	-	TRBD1	TGTGCCACCAGCACCGGACAGGGAGGCACTGAAGCTTTCTTT	CATSTGQGGTEAFF
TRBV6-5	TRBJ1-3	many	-	TGTGCCAGCAACGGAGGGGAGGCTGACACCATATATTTT	CASNGGEADTIYF
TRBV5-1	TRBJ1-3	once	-	TGCGCCCGTAACAGAAGCTCTGGAAACACCATATATTTT	CARNRSSGNTIYF
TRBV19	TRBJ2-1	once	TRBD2	TGTGCCAGTAGTATAGATCGGGGGGGCCGATTCAGTTCCTACAATGAGCAGTTCTTC	CASSIDRGGRFSSYNEQFF
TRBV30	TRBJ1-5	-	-	TGTGCCTGGGCGCCCGGCTTGGGGGGTCAGCCCCAGCATTTT	CAWAPGLGGQPQHF
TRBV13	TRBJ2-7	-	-	TGTGCCAGCAGCTTAGACCGGCACTACTACGAGCAGTACTTC	CASSLDRHYYEQYF
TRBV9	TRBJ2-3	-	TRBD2	TGTGCCAGCAGCGCGACTAGCGGGGGGGTGAATACGCAGTATTTT	CASSATSGGVNTQYF
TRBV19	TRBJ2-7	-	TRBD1	TGTGCCAGTAGTACCGGACAGGGGCGAAATTTATACGAGCAGTACTTC	CASSTGQGRNLYEQYF
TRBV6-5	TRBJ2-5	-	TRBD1	TGTGCCAGCACCTATCAACAGGGGCAAGAGACCCAGTACTTC	CASTYQQGQETQYF
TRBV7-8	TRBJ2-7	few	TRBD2	TGTGCCAGCAGCACAGTAGCGGGGGCCTACGAGCAGTACTTC	CASSTVAGAYEQYF
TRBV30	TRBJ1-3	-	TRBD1	TGTGCCTGGAAACCAGGGGGGACAACCTCTGGAAACACCATATATTTT	CAWKPGGTTSGNTIYF
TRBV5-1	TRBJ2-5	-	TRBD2	TGCGCCAGCAGCTTGGCCGGGACTAGCTCGTTCTTCGGCCAAGAGACCCAGTACTTC	CASSLAGTSSFFGQETQYF
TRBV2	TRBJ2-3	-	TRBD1	TGTGCCAGCAGCGGGGGACAGGGGGCAAGAGATACGCAGTATTTT	CASSGGQGARDTQYF
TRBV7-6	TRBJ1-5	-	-	TGTGCCAGCAGCTTAGAAGCAGGGGACAATCAGCCCCAGCATTTT	CASSLEAGDNQPQHF
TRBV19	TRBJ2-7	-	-	TGTGCCAGTAGTATATACCTGGGGCTAGGGTACGAGCAGTACTTC	CASSIYLGLGYEQYF